The 14 T cell receptor beta chains given below trace back to one sample, sequenced in a study of T cells in women clearing cervical HPV infection (dated by TCRdb to 2016 to 2018). Preparation of the library involved the immunoSEQ multiplex PCR assay. The table comes from immuneACCESS by way of TCRdb, which keeps in-frame sequences with V and J called. Part of the clones is missing from these tables; in studies checked, under half for an unresolved V gene and the rest for unknown reasons. Per the sample table, the count is 30,000 to 50,000 clones. About 5% of the sample is taken by the ten largest. Material: blood buffy coat. These receptor sequences come from a woman aged 18 to 75 with a cervical HPV16 infection that either progressed to CIN3+ or cleared (not recorded which).

Concerning this clone: The read falls 3 residues short of the CDR3 end, and the missing part is taken from the germline J gene. This specimen includes other DNA sequences encoding the same CDR3. The chain recombines TRBV5-6 with TRBJ1-2; maybe TRBD1 (5 bases). Germline CDR1 and CDR2: SGHDT and YYEEEE. This CDR3 comprises 12 residues. The germline V and J ends were trimmed by 0 bases and 7 bases, with 7 bases remaining between them. The CDR3 region is CASSLGGSGYTF. The covered CDR3 bases are TGTGCCAGCAGCTTGGGGGGCTCTGGC.

The CDR3 loop is CASSVQQGYGYTF. Incomplete CDR3 DNA: TGTGCCAGCAGTGTGCAACAGGGTTATGGC. The chain employs TRBV2 and TRBJ1-2; tentative D call: TRBD1 (6 bases). The CDR3 is cut off 3 residues early in the read; its end comes from the germline J gene. Germline loops: CDR1 SNHLY, CDR2 FYNNEI. V lost 4 bases and J lost 5, with 11 bases in between. The CDR3 is 13 residues long.

Worth noting for this clone: The CDR3 end falls 3 residues outside the read, so it is completed with the germline J gene. V gene TRBV3-1 (or the pseudogene TRBV3-2) combines with J gene TRBJ2-4; D perhaps matches TRBD1 (6 bases). The CDR3 has 13 residues. CDR1 LGHDT and CDR2 YNNKEL come from the germline V gene (reference sequence). CDR3: CASSQDRGALQYF. Partial CDR3 DNA: TGTGCCAGCAGCCAAGACAGGGGCGCACTT.

About this clone itself: The read halts 3 residues ahead of the CDR3 end, with the missing end drawn from the germline J gene. The V gene is TRBV20-1, the J gene TRBJ2-7, with 7 nucleotides matching TRBD2. The length of the CDR3 is 12 residues. The germline CDR1 and CDR2 sequences are DFQATT and SNEGSKA (reference sequence). V trimming: 5 bases; J trimming: 3 bases; junction bases outside the gene matches: 4. CDR3 amino acids: CSAEGTNYEQYF. The CDR3 bases that were read are TGCAGTGCTGAAGGGACTAACTACGAG.

In the case of this clone: The sequenced fragment ends 3 residues before the CDR3 boundary, so the rest is inferred from the germline J gene. The V and J genes are TRBV19 and TRBJ2-2; D uncertain. Germline loops: CDR1 LNHDA, CDR2 SQIVND (reference sequence). The CDR3 runs to 12 residues. V was clipped by 7 bases and J by 1 base, with 4 bases between them. The CDR3 reads CASNGNTGELFF. CDR3 DNA, as far as it was read: TGTGCCAGTAACGGGAACACCGGGGAG.

As for this clone: The DNA ends 3 residues before the CDR3 does, and the rest of the CDR3 is filled in from the germline J gene. The V and J genes are TRBV6-1 and TRBJ1-3, with no clear D. CDR1 MNHNS and CDR2 SASEGT come from the germline V gene. V was clipped by 3 bases and J by 0 bases, with 12 bases between them. CDR3 length: 16 residues. CDR3 DNA, as far as it was read: TGTGCCAGCAGTGAGGCGGTCGGCTTCTCTGGAAACACC. It is translated as CASSEAVGFSGNT. The full CDR3 reads CASSEAVGFSGNTIYF.

With respect to this clone: The CDR3 extends 3 residues past the end of the read, so its final part is completed from the germline J gene. The V gene is TRBV20-1, the J gene TRBJ2-3, with D possibly TRBD2 on 5 matching bases. The germline V and J ends were trimmed by 2 bases and 0 bases, with 9 bases remaining between them. CDR1 is DFQATT and CDR2 is SNEGSKA in the germline V gene (reference sequence). The length of the CDR3 is 14 residues. The CDR3 is CSARKADSTDTQYF. The sequenced CDR3 bases are TGCAGTGCTAGAAAAGCGGATAGCACAGATACG.

Comments on this clone: The CDR3 goes on 3 residues after the read ends, and that part is filled in from the germline J gene. This chain uses TRBV5-4 with TRBJ2-5; D possibly corresponds to TRBD2 (5 bases). CDR1 and CDR2 from the germline V gene are SGHNT and YYREEE (reference sequence). The CDR3 spans 14 residues. V was pared by 4 bases and J by 5 bases, with 15 bases between. The CDR3 sequence: CASSPSGGIETQYF. CDR3 bases read: TGTGCCAGCAGCCCAAGCGGAGGTATTGAGACC. The whole variable domain, remainder taken from reference TRBV5-4 and TRBJ2-5, is ETGVTQSPTHLIKTRGQQVTLRCSSQSGHNTVSWYQQALGQGPQFIFQYYREEENGRGNFPPRFSGLQFPNYSSELNVNALELDDSALYLCASSPSGGIETQYFGPGTRLLVL.

Concerning this clone: The read ends 3 residues early relative to the CDR3; the germline J gene fills the gap. The chain links TRBV7-9 to TRBJ1-3; D unclear. Per germline, CDR1 SEHNR and CDR2 FQNEAQ (reference sequence). The CDR3 sequence is 14 residues long. Trimming removed 3 bases at V and 0 bases at J, with 6 bases between. The CDR3 sequence is CASSFEVSGNTIYF. The sequenced part of the CDR3 DNA is TGTGCCAGCAGCTTCGAGGTCTCTGGAAACACC.

Notes on this clone: The read falls 3 residues short of the CDR3 end, and the missing part is taken from the germline J gene. The rearrangement joins TRBV7-8 to TRBJ1-5; 9 bases line up with TRBD1. Losses at the gene ends were 3 bases for V and 2 bases for J; bases not matched to a gene: 5. The V gene's germline CDR1 is SGHVS and CDR2 FQNEAQ. The length of the CDR3 is 16 residues. The CDR3 sequence is CASSFADRGGNQPQHF. The covered CDR3 bases are TGTGCCAGCAGCTTCGCCGACAGGGGGGGCAATCAGCCC.

On this clone itself: Read data end 3 residues before the CDR3 end; the end is taken from the germline J gene. This chain joins TRBV18 and TRBJ2-4; 8 nucleotides line up with TRBD1. V trimming: 6 bases; J trimming: 1 base; junction bases outside the gene matches: 11. Germline lookup yields CDR1 KGHSH and CDR2 LQKENI. The CDR3 covers 17 residues. The sequenced CDR3 bases are TGTGCCAGCTCCCCCTTTGACAGGGGTCGGGCCAAAAACATT. This translates into CASSPFDRGRAKNI. The whole CDR3 protein is CASSPFDRGRAKNIQYF.

To note about this clone: The read ends 3 residues before the CDR3 terminus; that terminus is restored from the germline J gene. The rearrangement joins TRBV19 to TRBJ2-2; TRBD2 might be the D (6 bases). Germline assignment: CDR1 LNHDA and CDR2 SQIVND (reference sequence). V lost 7 bases to trimming and J lost 2 bases, with 20 bases between them. The CDR3 sequence is 17 residues long. Partial CDR3 DNA: TGTGCCAGTACCCGGGGGACCGCAACCCCAAACACCGGGGAG. It yields the protein CASTRGTATPNTGE. The CDR3 reads in full as CASTRGTATPNTGELFF.

Turning to this clone: The read halts 3 residues ahead of the CDR3 end, with the missing end drawn from the germline J gene. This chain uses TRBV5-1 with TRBJ1-3; D is possibly TRBD1 (5 bases). Germline-derived CDR1 and CDR2 are SGHRS and YFSETQ. There are 14 residues in the CDR3. The DNA read from the CDR3 is TGCGCCAGCAGCTCAACGTCTGGGGACTTCATC. Translation gives CASSSTSGDFI. The full CDR3 is CASSSTSGDFIIYF.

Of note for this clone: The read finishes 3 residues shy of the CDR3 end, and the germline J gene is used to complete it. V and J are TRBV5-6 and TRBJ2-1; a possible D gene is TRBD2 (5 bases). This CDR3 comprises 15 residues. V lost 4 bases and J lost 9, with 20 bases in between. CDR1 and CDR2 from the germline V gene are SGHDT and YYEEEE. The CDR3 protein is CASSPDPTSYVEQFF. The sequenced CDR3 bases are TGTGCCAGCAGCCCGGATCCTACTAGTTACGTTGAG.